The entry below gives a single TCR beta chain sequence along with its context. The data were produced by immunoSEQ multiplex PCR, yet TCRdb's version contains in-frame clones alone and is incomplete. The sample yields about 180,000 clones, approximately 80% seen once. Germline V gene data show CDR1 as MGHDK and CDR2 as SYGVNS. Trimming took 5 bases from V and 2 from J; bases not matched to a gene: 5. The CDR3 has 15 amino acids. The data were obtained in a study of blood T cell repertoires in COVID-19. The chain combines TRBV25-1 with TRBJ1-1; 10 nucleotides match TRBD1. This TCR derives from a woman aged 50 to 65 who had recovered from COVID-19. Sequenced input: PBMCs or T cells enriched from blood (not recorded which). The CDR3 sequence: CASSQTGGTNTEAFF. In nucleotides, the CDR3 is TGTGCCAGCAGTCAGACAGGGGGCACTAACACTGAAGCTTTCTTT.